This TCR beta chain was retrieved from a study of shared clonotypes between healthy human individuals. Study-wide results and limits: A few donors had 5% to 6% of their naive CD4 clonotypes in common.

In the case of this clone: What it binds is not known.

Sequencing was at deep level. TCRdb keeps only in-frame clones here, not all; method: immunoSEQ multiplex PCR. This sample has hundreds of thousands of clones, with 90% to 97% found just once. CD8 cells classed as naive were CD45RO-negative and positively selected for CCR7, excluding terminally differentiated effector memory CD45RA+ cells. This clonotype originated in a woman under 40 in good health. Sequenced: naive CD8+ T cells sorted from blood.

The CDR3 DNA reads TGTGCCAGCAGCGGACTAGCGGAGCGGGCCACAGATACGCAGTATTTT. Its protein product is CASSGLAERATDTQYF. The chain links TRBV5-6 to TRBJ2-3, with 10 bases fitting TRBD2. V trimming: 4 bases; J trimming: 2 bases; junction bases outside the gene matches: 7. Germline V gene lookup returns CDR1 SGHDT and CDR2 YYEEEE. CDR3 length equals 16 residues.